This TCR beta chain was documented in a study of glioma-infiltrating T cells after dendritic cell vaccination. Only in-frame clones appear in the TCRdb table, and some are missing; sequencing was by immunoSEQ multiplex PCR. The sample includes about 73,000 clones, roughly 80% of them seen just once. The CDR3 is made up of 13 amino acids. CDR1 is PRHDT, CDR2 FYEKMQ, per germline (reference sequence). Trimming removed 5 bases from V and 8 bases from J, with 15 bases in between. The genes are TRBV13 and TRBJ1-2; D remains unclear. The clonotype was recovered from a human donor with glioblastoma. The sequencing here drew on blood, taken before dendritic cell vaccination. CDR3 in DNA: TGTGCCAGCAGCAAACGTAGAATGGAGGGCTACACCTTC. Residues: CASSKRRMEGYTF. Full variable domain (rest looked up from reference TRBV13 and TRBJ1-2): AAGVIQSPRHLIKEKRETATLKCYPIPRHDTVYWYQQGPGQDPQFLISFYEKMQSDKGSIPDRFSAQQFSDYHSELNMSSLELGDSALYFCASSKRRMEGYTFGSGTRLTVV.